The entry below describes one T cell receptor (beta chain). The data belong to a study of blood T cell repertoires in COVID-19. Study-level information: Researchers got acute and convalescent COVID-19 samples from the United States, Italy and Spain.

In the source study's methods: The assay estimated nucleated cells by amplifying reference gene primers. TCRdb's table, derived via immunoSEQ multiplex PCR, lists solely in-frame clones and lacks some. V, J and clone size derive from that table, while D and trimming were established from the DNA sequence. Among fewer than 60,000 clones listed, more than 75% were seen once. V shed 4 bases and J 6 bases; nucleotides not matched to a gene: 16. The CDR3 length is 17 residues. In germline, CDR1 is SGHNT, CDR2 YYREEE (reference sequence). The rearrangement uses TRBV5-4 and TRBJ2-5; TRBD2 aligns across 9 bases. Sequencing was done on a sample of peripheral blood. This clonotype was obtained from a woman of 80 years or more with acute or convalescent COVID-19. For the CDR3, the DNA is TGTGCCAGCAGCCCCTCGCGGGAGGGGGGGCTCAAACAGACCCAGTACTTC. Residues: CASSPSREGGLKQTQYF.